The source of this TCR beta chain is a study of T cells in Graves' hyperthyroidism and ophthalmopathy. Study context: Initial diagnosis, before any treatment, was when peripheral blood was collected.

Germline CDR1 and CDR2: MDHEN and SYDVKM. V lost 5 bases to trimming and J lost 5 bases; unmatched junction nucleotides: 15. CDR3 length: 16 residues. Using RNA transcripts as the source, TCR beta CDR3 regions were amplified. HTBI primers were used for first-round RT-PCR of the TCR CDR3. Each CDR3 protein gets one entry after TCRdb re-called the multiplex PCR reads with MiXCR. The sample holds around 420,000 distinct CDR3 sequences, approximately 15% seen once. Exclusion followed for patients with uncontrolled infection, other autoimmune disease, pregnancy or lactation. Fresh peripheral blood, about 9.9 ml, yielded the PBMCs.

The specimen sequenced was blood. The TCR comes from a woman aged 18-29 years with Graves' hyperthyroidism. This rearrangement joins TRBV28 to TRBJ2-7; 7 nucleotides align to TRBD1. CDR3 in DNA: TGTGCCAGCAGTCCAAGCCCCGTACAGGGGATCAACGAGCAGTACTTC. Its protein product is CASSPSPVQGINEQYF.